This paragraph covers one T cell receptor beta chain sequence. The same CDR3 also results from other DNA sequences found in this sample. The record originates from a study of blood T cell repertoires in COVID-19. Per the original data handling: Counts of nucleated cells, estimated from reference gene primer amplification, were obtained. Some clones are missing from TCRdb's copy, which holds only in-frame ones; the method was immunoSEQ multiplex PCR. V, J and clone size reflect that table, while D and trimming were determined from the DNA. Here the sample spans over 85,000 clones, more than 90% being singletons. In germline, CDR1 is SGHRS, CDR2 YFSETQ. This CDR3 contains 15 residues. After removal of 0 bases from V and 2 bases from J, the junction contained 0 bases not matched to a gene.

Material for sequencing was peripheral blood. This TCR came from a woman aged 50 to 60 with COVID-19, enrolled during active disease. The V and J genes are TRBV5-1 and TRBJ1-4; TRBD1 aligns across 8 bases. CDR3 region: CASSLDRGTNEKLFF. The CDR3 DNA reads TGCGCCAGCAGCTTGGACAGGGGGACTAATGAAAAACTGTTTTTT.